The 3 T cell receptor beta chains below were found in one sample sequenced in a study of cytomegalovirus exposure and HLA in healthy donors. Vbeta (60) and Jbeta (13) primers were used in the PCR. Assay used: immunoSEQ multiplex PCR; TCRdb lists only in-frame clones, some missing. The data hold 140,000 or so clones, with over 80% observed a single time. Material for sequencing was PBMCs. The receptor set was obtained from a male donor in good health and CMV-seronegative.

Here the CDR3 DNA reads TGTGCCAGCAGCCCGACGGACATCCCGAATGAAAAACTGTTTTTT. Amino acids: CASSPTDIPNEKLFF. The rearrangement uses TRBV7-9 and TRBJ1-4, with TRBD1 as a possible D gene (5 bases). The CDR3 is 15 amino acids. In germline, CDR1 is SEHNR, CDR2 FQNEAQ (reference sequence). Trimming cost V 5 bases and J 5 bases, with 15 bases left between them.

This clone was seen only a few times. The chain uses TRBV9 and TRBJ2-1, with 13 positions matching TRBD2. The trim removed 4 bases at V and 10 bases at J, leaving 8 bases unmatched. This CDR3 contains 15 residues. Germline V gene lookup returns CDR1 SGDLS and CDR2 YYNGEE. In DNA form, the CDR3 reads TGTGCCAGCAGCCCCACTAGCGGGGGGGCGTTGGAGCAGTTCTTC. Translated, it gives CASSPTSGGALEQFF.

V gene TRBV6-1 combines with J gene TRBJ2-5, with no clear D. This CDR3 contains 15 residues. CDR1 is MNHNS and CDR2 is SASEGT in the germline V gene. V was clipped by 0 bases and J by 1 base, with 9 bases between them. The CDR3 region is CASSEASVGQETQYF. The CDR3 DNA reads as TGTGCCAGCAGTGAAGCAAGCGTGGGCCAAGAGACCCAGTACTTC.